The T cell receptor (beta chain) under discussion was sequenced for a study of patients and donors after allogeneic stem cell transplantation. Germline V gene data show CDR1 as ENHRY and CDR2 as SYGVKD. V dropped 4 bases and J dropped 11 bases, with 11 bases sitting between them. The CDR3 spans 11 residues. TCRdb processed the RT-PCR reads anew with MiXCR; each CDR3 protein has one entry. The data hold 150,000 to 200,000 distinct CDR3 sequences, with 30% observed a single time. This clonotype was observed at least ten times. This TCR derives from a human donor who was either an allogeneic HSCT recipient or a stem cell or donor lymphocyte infusion donor (not recorded which). It is not recorded whose cells these are; they may come from a transplant donor. This chain uses TRBV10-3 with TRBJ1-1; D gene ambiguous. Sequenced input: blood, either unsorted or a sorted T cell fraction (not recorded which). The CDR3 DNA follows: TGTGCCATCAGTGGGCCCCAAGAGGCTTTCTTT. It codes for CAISGPQEAFF.